The present T cell receptor (beta chain) was sequenced within a study of blood T cell repertoires in COVID-19. As handled by the study authors: Nucleated cell number was recorded as an estimate derived from reference gene primer amplification. The repertoire was sequenced with immunoSEQ multiplex PCR; TCRdb's copy has only in-frame clones and lacks some. V, J and clone size are those of that table, while D and trimming were read from the DNA. The sample carries some 450,000 clones, about nine tenths recorded once. Followed longitudinally, the Seattle patients had been enrolled during active infection. The clonotype was recovered from a woman aged 45-65 years with COVID-19, enrolled during active disease. Source material: peripheral blood.

CDR3 bases: TGTGCCAGCAGTTCTATACTCCCGGCCGGGGGAAACACCATATATTTT. This sequence encodes CASSSILPAGGNTIYF. This chain uses TRBV6-5 with TRBJ1-3, with D hard to call. The V and J ends lost 4 bases and 4 bases respectively, with 17 bases between them. The CDR3 contains 16 residues. CDR1 and CDR2 (germline): MNHEY, SVGAGI.